The 15 T cell receptor beta chains below come from one sample, sequenced in a study of T cell changes during pregnancy in multiple sclerosis. Clones were read by immunoSEQ multiplex PCR, and TCRdb kept only the in-frame ones, dropping some. The repertoire has 70,000 to 95,000 clones, around nine tenths of them found once; the top ten carry 0.45% to 0.55%. This material consisted of CD4+ T cells from peripheral blood mononuclear cells, taken in the second trimester of pregnancy. These receptors originate from a female donor with multiple sclerosis, enrolled in a pregnancy study.

This clone was detected only once. The chain links TRBV5-4 to TRBJ2-3, with TRBD1 identical over 10 bases. Germline-derived CDR1 and CDR2 are SGHNT and YYREEE (reference sequence). CDR3 length: 15 residues. V shed 3 bases, J shed 5 bases, and the junction held 6 bases outside the gene matches. The CDR3: CASSSTGGEGDTQYF. CDR3 in DNA: TGTGCCAGCAGCTCGACAGGGGGCGAGGGAGATACGCAGTATTTT. The full variable domain, its missing parts supplied by reference TRBV5-4 and TRBJ2-3, is ETGVTQSPTHLIKTRGQQVTLRCSSQSGHNTVSWYQQALGQGPQFIFQYYREEENGRGNFPPRFSGLQFPNYSSELNVNALELDDSALYLCASSSTGGEGDTQYFGPGTRLTVL.

V gene TRBV5-1 combines with J gene TRBJ2-6; the match to TRBD1 covers 11 bases. CDR3 length: 18 amino acids. CDR1 and CDR2 from the germline V gene are SGHRS and YFSETQ. J was trimmed by 1 base and V by 0 bases; bases with no gene match: 3. The CDR3 reads CASSLAGTGGSGANVLTF. CDR3 in DNA: TGCGCCAGCAGCTTGGCCGGGACAGGGGGATCTGGGGCCAACGTCCTGACTTTC.

The V call is TRBV6-5, the J call TRBJ1-5; 11 positions match TRBD1. Germline V lookup: CDR1 MNHEY, CDR2 SVGAGI. The length of the CDR3 is 15 residues. V lost 5 bases, J lost 3 bases, and 3 bases stayed unmatched. For the CDR3, the DNA is TGTGCCAGCAGTAAGGACAGGGGGCACAATCAGCCCCAGCATTTT. It is translated as CASSKDRGHNQPQHF.

This clone was detected only a few times. The V gene is TRBV7-9, the J gene TRBJ2-2; D perhaps matches TRBD2 (6 bases). From germline, CDR1 is SEHNR and CDR2 FQNEAQ (reference sequence). The CDR3 sequence is 14 residues long. V dropped 1 base and J dropped 6 bases, with 9 bases sitting between them. In DNA form, the CDR3 reads TGTGCCAGCAGCTTAGACCTAGCGTCCGGGGAGCTGTTTTTT. Its translation: CASSLDLASGELFF. The full variable domain, in which reference TRBV7-9 and TRBJ2-2 provide the parts outside the CDR3, is DTGVSQNPRHKITKRGQNVTFRCDPISEHNRLYWYRQTLGQGPEFLTYFQNEAQLEKSRLLSDRFSAERPKGSFSTLEIQRTEQGDSAMYLCASSLDLASGELFFGEGSRLTVL.

The rearrangement joins TRBV4-1 to TRBJ2-7; D not resolved. Trimming left V 4 bases short and J 0 bases short, with 7 bases between. The CDR3 is made up of 13 amino acids. Germline V gives CDR1 MGHRA, CDR2 YSYEKL. CDR3 residues: CASSRLASYEQYF. The DNA for the CDR3 is TGCGCCAGCAGCCGCTTGGCCTCCTACGAGCAGTACTTC.

The chain couples TRBV5-4 to TRBJ2-3, with 10 bases matching TRBD2. Germline assignment: CDR1 SGHNT and CDR2 YYREEE (reference sequence). The CDR3 length is 16 residues. With V trimmed by 4 bases and J by 6 bases, 11 bases remained unmatched. The CDR3 DNA reads TGTGCCAGCAGCCCTAGGACTAGCGGACGTTCGGATACGCAGTATTTT. This translates into CASSPRTSGRSDTQYF.

This rearrangement joins TRBV19 to TRBJ2-2; TRBD2 aligns across 13 bases. With 8 bases clipped from V and 1 base from J, the junction kept 19 bases outside the gene matches. Germline V CDR1 and CDR2: LNHDA, SQIVND (reference sequence). The CDR3 extends over 21 amino acids. The chain's CDR3 is CASHDRGLAGAHPQNTGELFF. The DNA of the CDR3 is TGTGCCAGTCACGACAGAGGACTAGCGGGAGCCCACCCTCAGAACACCGGGGAGCTGTTTTTT.

V usage is TRBV7-2 and J usage is TRBJ2-2; D perhaps matches TRBD2 (5 bases). CDR1 SGHTA and CDR2 FQGNSA come from the germline V gene. The CDR3 runs to 13 residues. The V and J ends lost 1 base and 5 bases respectively, with 5 bases between them. The CDR3 reads CASSLGRTGELFF. In DNA, the CDR3 is TGTGCCAGCAGCTTAGGGAGGACCGGGGAGCTGTTTTTT. Full variable domain (missing parts from reference TRBV7-2 and TRBJ2-2): GAGVSQSPSNKVTEKGKDVELRCDPISGHTALYWYRQSLGQGLEFLIYFQGNSAPDKSGLPSDRFSAERTGGSVSTLTIQRTQQEDSAVYLCASSLGRTGELFFGEGSRLTVL.

This chain joins TRBV2 and TRBJ1-1; D gene ambiguous. The ends were cut back, 4 bases at V and 5 bases at J, with 11 bases in the middle. Germline values: CDR1 SNHLY, CDR2 FYNNEI. The CDR3 spans 13 residues. Written as DNA, the CDR3 is TGTGCCAGCAGTGTGGGAGTCAGGACTGAAGCTTTCTTT. It translates to CASSVGVRTEAFF.

The rearrangement joins TRBV6-1 to TRBJ2-7, with D possibly TRBD2 on 6 matching bases. Trimming removed 4 bases from V and 0 bases from J, with 13 bases in between. The CDR3 extends over 15 amino acids. In germline, CDR1 is MNHNS, CDR2 SASEGT. CDR3 in DNA: TGTGCCAGCAGTGCCTTCGGAGGGAGCTCCTACGAGCAGTACTTC. Translating gives CASSAFGGSSYEQYF.

The rearrangement links TRBV6-1 to TRBJ1-6, with a tentative D call TRBD1 (5 bases). V lost 4 bases, J lost 0 bases, and 16 bases lay in between. Germline V gene lookup returns CDR1 MNHNS and CDR2 SASEGT. The CDR3 contains 18 residues. CDR3 nucleotide sequence: TGTGCCAGCAGTGCGGGACTACCGAAGACCTCCTATAATTCACCCCTCCACTTT. Its protein is CASSAGLPKTSYNSPLHF.

In the case of this clone: The sample has other DNA sequences that encode this CDR3 too. The chain links TRBV6-1 to TRBJ2-1, with TRBD2 matching over 9 bases. CDR3 length: 16 residues. The V and J ends lost 4 bases and 0 bases, in that order; junction bases with no gene match: 4. Germline-derived CDR1 and CDR2 are MNHNS and SASEGT. DNA of the CDR3: TGTGCCAGCAGTGGACTAGCGGCGAGCTCCTACAATGAGCAGTTCTTC. Translation: CASSGLAASSYNEQFF.

CDR3: CASSLIASDTQYF. The CDR3, as DNA: TGTGCCAGCAGCTTGATAGCATCAGATACGCAGTATTTT. V gene TRBV7-2 combines with J gene TRBJ2-3; no clear D gene. The CDR3 totals 13 residues. The germline gives CDR1 SGHTA, CDR2 FQGNSA. V was pared by 3 bases and J by 4 bases, with 8 bases between.

This clone appeared once. The gene calls are TRBV10-3 and TRBJ2-7, with 7 bases matching TRBD2. The V segment lost 7 bases and the J segment 2 bases; nucleotides outside the gene matches: 5. There are 13 residues in the CDR3. CDR1 ENHRY and CDR2 SYGVKD come from the germline V gene. As DNA, the CDR3 is TGTGCCATCAAGAAGGCGGGAGCCTACGAGCAGTACTTC. This encodes CAIKKAGAYEQYF.

The chain recombines TRBV5-6 with TRBJ2-1; D call uncertain. Trimming took 1 base from V and 0 from J, leaving 8 bases between them. Germline V gives CDR1 SGHDT, CDR2 YYEEEE. This CDR3 is built from 15 residues. The CDR3 protein is CASSLRLDSYNEQFF. DNA for the CDR3: TGTGCCAGCAGCTTGAGGCTAGACTCCTACAATGAGCAGTTCTTC.